This is a list of T cell receptor beta chains from one sample in a study of beta chain features in type 1 diabetes. Profiling relied on immunoSEQ multiplex PCR, and the TCRdb table lists in-frame clones only, not all of them. The sample consists of approximately 150,000 clones, around 63% of them appearing once. Sequences were obtained from naive CD4+ T cells from blood. These receptors were collected from a man aged 25 to 40 with type 1 diabetes. CDR3s include the opening cysteine and the closing phenylalanine or tryptophan. The D gene is left open where the match is weak. Clone size is stated in some rows and not others, as once, few, many or a class when expanded.

v_gene: TRBV6-5; j_gene: TRBJ2-3; d_gene: TRBD1; abundance: -; CDR3nt: TGTGCCAGCAGCGTCGCGCAGGGGGCTGGGGATACGCAGTATTTT; CDR3aa: CASSVAQGAGDTQYF
v_gene: TRBV5-1; j_gene: TRBJ2-1; d_gene: -; abundance: -; CDR3nt: TGCGCCAGCAGCTTTGCAGGGGATGAGCAGTTCTTC; CDR3aa: CASSFAGDEQFF
v_gene: TRBV7-9; j_gene: TRBJ1-6; d_gene: TRBD1; abundance: -; CDR3nt: TGTGCCAGCAGCTTATTTGGGGACAGTGGGCCACCCCTCCACTTT; CDR3aa: CASSLFGDSGPPLHF
v_gene: TRBV6-6; j_gene: TRBJ2-7; d_gene: TRBD1; abundance: -; CDR3nt: TGTGCCAGCGCAGTTAAAAACAGGGGGCATGACGAGCAGTACTTC; CDR3aa: CASAVKNRGHDEQYF
v_gene: TRBV6-6; j_gene: TRBJ2-6; d_gene: -; abundance: -; CDR3nt: TGTGCCAGCAGTTACCTCGGCGGGGCCAACGTCCTGACTTTC; CDR3aa: CASSYLGGANVLTF
v_gene: TRBV29-1; j_gene: TRBJ1-2; d_gene: -; abundance: once; CDR3nt: TGCAGCGTTGTGGCAGGGGCTGATGGCTACACCTTC; CDR3aa: CSVVAGADGYTF
v_gene: TRBV29-1; j_gene: TRBJ2-1; d_gene: TRBD2; abundance: -; CDR3nt: TGCAGCGCCGCCCGCGGGGGGGGCTACAATGAGCAGTTCTTC; CDR3aa: CSAARGGGYNEQFF
v_gene: TRBV29-1; j_gene: TRBJ2-5; d_gene: -; abundance: -; CDR3nt: TGCAGCATAAGGGGGGGCGAAAGGGAGACCCAGTACTTC; CDR3aa: CSIRGGERETQYF
v_gene: TRBV29-1; j_gene: TRBJ2-7; d_gene: -; abundance: -; CDR3nt: TGCAGCGTTGTGCCCCCCCACGAGCAGTACTTC; CDR3aa: CSVVPPHEQYF
v_gene: TRBV29-1; j_gene: TRBJ1-2; d_gene: -; abundance: -; CDR3nt: TGCAGCGTTCTGTGGCAGGGTGATGGCTACACCTTC; CDR3aa: CSVLWQGDGYTF
v_gene: TRBV29-1; j_gene: TRBJ2-1; d_gene: -; abundance: -; CDR3nt: TGCAGCGTAGCCCAGGCAGGGGTGAGCAATGAGCAGTTCTTC; CDR3aa: CSVAQAGVSNEQFF
v_gene: TRBV29-1; j_gene: TRBJ1-1; d_gene: TRBD1; abundance: few; CDR3nt: TGCAGCGTTCGGACAGGGAACACTGAAGCTTTCTTT; CDR3aa: CSVRTGNTEAFF
v_gene: TRBV30; j_gene: TRBJ2-5; d_gene: -; abundance: once; CDR3nt: TGTGCCGGGACCAAGGTTCTGAAAGAGACCCAGTACTTC; CDR3aa: CAGTKVLKETQYF
v_gene: TRBV25-1; j_gene: TRBJ1-2; d_gene: TRBD1; abundance: -; CDR3nt: TGTGCCAGCAGTGACCGGGACAGGGTCTTGAATGGCTACACCTTC; CDR3aa: CASSDRDRVLNGYTF
v_gene: TRBV7-2; j_gene: TRBJ2-3; d_gene: -; abundance: -; CDR3nt: TGTGCCAGCAGCTTAGAGGGCACAGATACGCAGTATTTT; CDR3aa: CASSLEGTDTQYF
v_gene: TRBV25-1; j_gene: TRBJ1-6; d_gene: -; abundance: -; CDR3nt: TGTGCCAGCAGTGGCCATTCACCCCTCCACTTT; CDR3aa: CASSGHSPLHF
v_gene: TRBV5-1; j_gene: TRBJ1-1; d_gene: TRBD1; abundance: -; CDR3nt: TGCGCCAGCAGCTTGGAACGGGACAGGGGCAACACTGAAGCTTTCTTT; CDR3aa: CASSLERDRGNTEAFF
v_gene: TRBV30; j_gene: TRBJ1-1; d_gene: -; abundance: -; CDR3nt: TGTGCCTGGAGTGTACACACTGAAGCTTTCTTT; CDR3aa: CAWSVHTEAFF
v_gene: TRBV7-9; j_gene: TRBJ2-7; d_gene: -; abundance: -; CDR3nt: TGTGCCAGCAGCATTGGTGGCTCCTACGAGCAGTACTTC; CDR3aa: CASSIGGSYEQYF
v_gene: TRBV28; j_gene: TRBJ2-1; d_gene: TRBD1; abundance: -; CDR3nt: TGTGCCAGCGCAAACCCGGGACAGGGGCCCTGGGATGAGCAGTTCTTC; CDR3aa: CASANPGQGPWDEQFF
v_gene: TRBV4-1; j_gene: TRBJ1-6; d_gene: TRBD1; abundance: -; CDR3nt: TGCGCCAGCAGCCGAGACAGGGTAGATAATTCACCCCTCCACTTT; CDR3aa: CASSRDRVDNSPLHF
v_gene: TRBV25-1; j_gene: TRBJ2-7; d_gene: -; abundance: -; CDR3nt: TGTGCCAGCAGTGATGCGCTTACAGGGAACTACGAGCAGTACTTC; CDR3aa: CASSDALTGNYEQYF
v_gene: TRBV30; j_gene: TRBJ2-7; d_gene: -; abundance: -; CDR3nt: TGTGCCTGGACCAGAGATACCGGGACATACGAGCAGTACTTC; CDR3aa: CAWTRDTGTYEQYF